This T cell receptor (beta chain) is from a study of T cell repertoires in cytomegalovirus infection. About the research overall: From public TCR beta signatures came an indication of both CMV infection and matching HLA type. Study conclusions and caveats: CMV-specific TCR beta clonotypes restricted by HLA-C dominated the ex vivo response. Accumulated public TCR beta family frequency recognized individuals carrying CMV together with the relevant HLA.

Many counts were recorded for this clonotype. The antigen remains unidentified. TCRdb re-called the reads through MiXCR, storing one row per CDR3 protein. The data hold more than 85,000 distinct CDR3 sequences, with 20% to 30% observed a single time. Trimming pared 0 bases from V and 0 bases from J, leaving 15 bases between. CDR3 length: 17 amino acids. The germline V gene has CDR1 MGHRA and CDR2 YSYEKL. The TCR was taken from a human donor in good health (CMV status not recorded). Some clones in this sample may be carry-over from other donors' samples. Sequencing input: CD8+ T cells from PBMCs. The J gene is TRBJ2-7, the V gene TRBV4-1, with D possibly matching TRBD2 (7 bases). The DNA for the CDR3 is TGCGCCAGCAGCCAAGAAGGGGGAGCGGGGAGCTCCTACGAGCAGTACTTC. Translated, it gives CASSQEGGAGSSYEQYF.